This TCR beta chain was recorded in a study of T-cell reconstitution after alpha-beta-depleted transplantation in children. Preparation of the TCRbeta library was carried out with unique molecular identifiers. TCRdb redid the calling of the PCR reads with MiXCR, one entry per CDR3 protein. The sample contains around 370,000 distinct CDR3 sequences, 10% of which appear only once. This clonotype has just a few counts. The germline V and J ends were trimmed by 4 bases and 14 bases, with 18 bases remaining between them. Germline values: CDR1 SEHNR, CDR2 FQNEAQ (reference sequence). The CDR3 runs to 13 residues.

This chain connects TRBV7-9 to TRBJ2-1; D tentatively fits TRBD1 or TRBD2 (5 bases each). The specimen comprised PBMCs from the stem cell graft donor, sampled from the stem cell graft. This clonotype was sampled from a human donor who donated a stem cell graft to a child with acute lymphoblastic leukemia. Here the CDR3 reads CASSSLTGTGKFF. DNA for the CDR3: TGTGCCAGCAGCTCCCTTACCGGGACCGGCAAGTTCTTC.